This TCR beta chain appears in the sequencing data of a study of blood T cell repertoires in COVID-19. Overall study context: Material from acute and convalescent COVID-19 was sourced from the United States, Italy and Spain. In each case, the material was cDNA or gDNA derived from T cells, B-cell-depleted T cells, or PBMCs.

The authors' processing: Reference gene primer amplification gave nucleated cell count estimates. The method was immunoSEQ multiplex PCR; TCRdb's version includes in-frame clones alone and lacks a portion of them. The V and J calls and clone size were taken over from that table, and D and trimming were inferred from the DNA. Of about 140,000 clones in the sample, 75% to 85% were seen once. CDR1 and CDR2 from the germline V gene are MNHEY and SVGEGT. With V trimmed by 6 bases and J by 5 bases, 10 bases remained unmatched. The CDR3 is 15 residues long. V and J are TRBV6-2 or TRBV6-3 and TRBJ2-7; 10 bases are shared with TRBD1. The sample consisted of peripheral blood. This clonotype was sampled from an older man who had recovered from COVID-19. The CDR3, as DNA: TGTGCCAGCAGCATTTCCGGGACAGGGGACCACGAGCAGTACTTC. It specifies CASSISGTGDHEQYF.